The present TCR beta chain was sequenced within a study of chemoradiotherapy in HPV16-positive cancers. Study findings and constraints: HPV-responsive T-cell expansion during chemoradiotherapy was linked to improved recurrence-free survival in HPV16-positive patients. Candidate HPV-specific clones and E7-related TCR motifs grew in tumor during treatment.

Libraries were prepared by immunoSEQ multiplex PCR; TCRdb keeps only in-frame clonotypes and omits some of them. The sample carries over 15,000 clones, more than 75% recorded once. Notes on this clone: The antigen remains undetermined.

Samples were taken several times over chemoradiotherapy. This TCR was sampled from a human donor with HPV-associated anogenital cancer. Sequenced here: blood, sampled from a patient who underwent chemoradiotherapy.

In DNA, the CDR3 is TGTGCCAGCAGCTGGGGAGGGGGTAATCAGCCCCAGCATTTT. This gives the protein CASSWGGGNQPQHF. This sequence joins TRBV5-6 and TRBJ1-5; perhaps TRBD1 as D (6 bases). Germline CDR1 reads SGHDT; CDR2 reads YYEEEE. Between the trimmed V and J ends, which lost 3 bases and 4 bases, there was a span of 11 bases. This CDR3 region has 14 residues.